This TCR beta chain was sequenced during a study of early T cells in non-severe SARS-CoV-2 infection. At the level of the study: Sequencing input comprised bulk RNA from unsorted whole blood; chain pairing was not available. General study results and limits: VDJdb-based annotation leaned toward anti-spike CD8 responses and missed private and CD4 specificities.

The CDR3 length is 14 residues. The ends lost 8 bases at V and 5 bases at J; junction bases unmatched: 11. Germline V gene sequence: CDR1 MNHNS, CDR2 SASEGT. Molecules of cDNA were individually given unique molecular identifiers that were attached to them. From the 5' RACE reads, TCRdb called clonotypes with MiXCR, one entry per CDR3 protein. The sample includes more than 95,000 distinct CDR3 sequences, roughly 11% seen only once; the top ten take 4.7%. With respect to this clonotype: Its matching antigen is unknown.

The input for sequencing was whole blood, taken at baseline. The clonotype originates from an adult who was a healthcare worker with PCR-confirmed SARS-CoV-2 infection or an uninfected control (not recorded which). The chain combines TRBV6-1 with TRBJ1-2; 7 nucleotides agree with TRBD1. The CDR3 loop is CASSFTGTEYGYTF. As DNA, the CDR3 is TGTGCCAGCTCATTCACCGGGACAGAATATGGCTACACCTTC.